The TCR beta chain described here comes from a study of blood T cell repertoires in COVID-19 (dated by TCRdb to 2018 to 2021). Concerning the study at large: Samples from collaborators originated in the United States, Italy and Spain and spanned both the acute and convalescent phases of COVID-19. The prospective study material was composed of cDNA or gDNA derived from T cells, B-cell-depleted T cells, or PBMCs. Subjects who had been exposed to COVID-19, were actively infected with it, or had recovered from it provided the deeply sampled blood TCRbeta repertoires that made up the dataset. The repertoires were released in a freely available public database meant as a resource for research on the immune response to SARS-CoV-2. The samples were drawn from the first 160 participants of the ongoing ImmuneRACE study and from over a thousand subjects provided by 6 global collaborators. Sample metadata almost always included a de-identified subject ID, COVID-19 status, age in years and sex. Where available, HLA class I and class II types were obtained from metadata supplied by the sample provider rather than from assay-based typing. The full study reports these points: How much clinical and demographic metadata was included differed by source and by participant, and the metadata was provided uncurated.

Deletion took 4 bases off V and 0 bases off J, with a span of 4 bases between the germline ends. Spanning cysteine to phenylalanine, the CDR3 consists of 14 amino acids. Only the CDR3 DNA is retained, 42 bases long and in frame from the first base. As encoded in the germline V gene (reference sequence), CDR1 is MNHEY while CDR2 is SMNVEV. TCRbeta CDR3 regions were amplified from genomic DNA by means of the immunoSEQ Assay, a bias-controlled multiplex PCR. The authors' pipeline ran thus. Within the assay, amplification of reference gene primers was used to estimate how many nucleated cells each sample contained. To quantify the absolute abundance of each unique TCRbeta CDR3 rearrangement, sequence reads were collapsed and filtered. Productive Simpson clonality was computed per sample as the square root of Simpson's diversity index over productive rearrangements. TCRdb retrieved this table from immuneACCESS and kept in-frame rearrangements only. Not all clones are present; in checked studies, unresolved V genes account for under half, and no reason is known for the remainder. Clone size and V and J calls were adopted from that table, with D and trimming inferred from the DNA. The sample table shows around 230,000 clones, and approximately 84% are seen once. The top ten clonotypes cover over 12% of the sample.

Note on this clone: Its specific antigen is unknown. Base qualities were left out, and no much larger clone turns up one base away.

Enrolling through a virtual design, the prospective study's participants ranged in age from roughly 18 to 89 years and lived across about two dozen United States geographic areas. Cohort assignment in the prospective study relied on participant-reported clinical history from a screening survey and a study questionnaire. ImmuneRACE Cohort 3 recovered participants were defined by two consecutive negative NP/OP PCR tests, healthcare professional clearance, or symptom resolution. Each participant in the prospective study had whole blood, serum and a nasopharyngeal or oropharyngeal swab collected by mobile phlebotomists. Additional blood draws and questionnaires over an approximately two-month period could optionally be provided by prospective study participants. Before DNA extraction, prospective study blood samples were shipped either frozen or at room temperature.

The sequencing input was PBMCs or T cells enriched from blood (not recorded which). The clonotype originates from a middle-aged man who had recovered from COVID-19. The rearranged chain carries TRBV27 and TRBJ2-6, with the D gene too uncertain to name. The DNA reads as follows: TGTGCCAGCAGTTCACTCTCTGGGGCCAACGTCCTGACTTTC. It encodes CASSSLSGANVLTF.